This T cell receptor (beta chain) was captured by sequencing in a study of blood T cell repertoires in COVID-19. This CDR3 region has 14 residues. The V gene lost 5 bases and the J gene lost 0 bases, with 7 bases spanning the gap. Germline lookup yields CDR1 MNHEY and CDR2 SMNVEV (reference sequence). Sequencing was performed with immunoSEQ multiplex PCR; in TCRdb, only in-frame clones are kept and a portion is missing. This sample yields 200,000 to 300,000 clones, of which 70% to 90% are seen a single time; about 5.2% belongs to the top ten. The chain combines TRBV27 with TRBJ2-2, with D possibly being TRBD2 (5 bases). The sequencing input was peripheral blood. The sequence was obtained from a woman aged 55 to 70 with COVID-19, enrolled during active disease. In nucleotides, the CDR3 is TGTGCCAGCAGTCGGGGAACGAACACCGGGGAGCTGTTTTTT. Translating gives CASSRGTNTGELFF.